The TCR beta chain described here comes from a study of shared clonotypes between healthy human individuals. Overall study: Donors had three CD4 naive, three CD4 memory, two CD8 naive and one CD8 memory plate apiece.

Study findings and constraints: Among non-shared clonotypes, generation probabilities were lower than among those shared by all four donors. Shared clonotypes: 4.5% to 6.5% naive CD4, roughly 4% naive CD8, around 2.4% memory CD4, roughly 0.4% memory CD8.

About this clone: Antigen: not known.

Trimming stripped 0 bases from V and 1 base from J, with 12 bases between. Germline V lookup: CDR1 MGHRA, CDR2 YSYEKL. This CDR3 has 16 amino acids. In the source study's methods: ImmunoSEQ only sent back junction sequences with no quality scores, so filtering was done differently. Sequenced by immunoSEQ multiplex PCR; TCRdb stores in-frame clones only, minus some. Clone size and V and J calls were adopted from that table, with D and trimming inferred from the DNA. The sample includes about 2 million clones, just under 95% of them seen just once. CD45RO-negative CD8 cells positively selected for CCR7 made up the naive population, which excluded terminally differentiated effector memory CD45RA+ cells.

The material sequenced was naive CD8+ T cells sorted from blood. This receptor was taken from a man aged 18 to 30 in good health. This chain links TRBV4-1 with TRBJ2-5, with D perhaps TRBD2 (5 bases). The CDR3 coding sequence is TGCGCCAGCAGCCAAGATAGGCCAGGAGGCCAAGAGACCCAGTACTTC. Amino acid sequence: CASSQDRPGGQETQYF.